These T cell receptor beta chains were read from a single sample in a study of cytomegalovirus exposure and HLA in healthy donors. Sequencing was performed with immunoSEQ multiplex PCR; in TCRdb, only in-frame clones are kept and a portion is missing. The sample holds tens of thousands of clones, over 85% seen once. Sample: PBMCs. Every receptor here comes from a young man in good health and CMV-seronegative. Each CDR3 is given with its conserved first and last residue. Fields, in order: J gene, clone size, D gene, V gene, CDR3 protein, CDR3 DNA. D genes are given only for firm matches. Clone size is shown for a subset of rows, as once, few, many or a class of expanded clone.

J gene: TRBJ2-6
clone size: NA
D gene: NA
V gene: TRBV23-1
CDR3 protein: CASNRPGLSSGANVLTF
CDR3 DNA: TGCGCCAGCAATAGGCCAGGGCTTTCATCTGGGGCCAACGTCCTGACTTTC

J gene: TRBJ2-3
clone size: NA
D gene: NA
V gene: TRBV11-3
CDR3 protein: CASSLGGSIDTQYF
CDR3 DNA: TGTGCCAGCAGCTTAGGAGGCTCGATAGATACGCAGTATTTT

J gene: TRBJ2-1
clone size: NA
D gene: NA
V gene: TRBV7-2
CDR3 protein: CASSPTGDNEQFF
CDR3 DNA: TGTGCCAGCAGCCCAACGGGGGACAATGAGCAGTTCTTC

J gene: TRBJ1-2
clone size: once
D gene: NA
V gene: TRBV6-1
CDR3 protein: CASSEAPLNYGYTF
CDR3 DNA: TGTGCCAGCAGTGAAGCCCCCCTGAACTATGGCTACACCTTC

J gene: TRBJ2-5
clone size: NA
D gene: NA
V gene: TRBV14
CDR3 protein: CASSLRGIQETQYF
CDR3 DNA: TGTGCCAGCAGCCTCCGGGGGATACAAGAGACCCAGTACTTC

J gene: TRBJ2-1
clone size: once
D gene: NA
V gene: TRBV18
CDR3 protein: CASSPRGTYNEQFF
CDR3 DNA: TGTGCCAGCTCACCACGGGGCACCTACAATGAGCAGTTCTTC

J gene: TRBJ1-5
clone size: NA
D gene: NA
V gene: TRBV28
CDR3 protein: CASSLFFQSDQPQHF
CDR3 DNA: TGTGCCAGCAGTTTATTTTTTCAGTCCGATCAGCCCCAGCATTTT

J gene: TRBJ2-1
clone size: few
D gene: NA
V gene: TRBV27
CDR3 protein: CASSLTENNEQFF
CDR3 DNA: TGTGCCAGCAGTTTGACAGAGAACAATGAGCAGTTCTTC

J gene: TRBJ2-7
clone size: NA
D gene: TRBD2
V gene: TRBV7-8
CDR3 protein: CASSLSWLAGDEQYF
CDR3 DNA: TGTGCCAGCAGCCTCAGTTGGCTAGCGGGAGACGAGCAGTACTTC

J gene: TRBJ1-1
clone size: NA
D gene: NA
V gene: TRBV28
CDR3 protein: CASSWGGDTEAFF
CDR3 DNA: TGTGCCAGCAGTTGGGGGGGGGACACTGAAGCTTTCTTT

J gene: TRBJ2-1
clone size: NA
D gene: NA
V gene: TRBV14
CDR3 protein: CASSLYSSYNEQFF
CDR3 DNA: TGTGCCAGCAGTCTTTATAGCTCCTACAATGAGCAGTTCTTC

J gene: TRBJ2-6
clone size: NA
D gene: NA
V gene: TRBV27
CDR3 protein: CASSPYSGANVLTF
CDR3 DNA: TGTGCCAGCAGCCCCTACTCTGGGGCCAACGTCCTGACTTTC

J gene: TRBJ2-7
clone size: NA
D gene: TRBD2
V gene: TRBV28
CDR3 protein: CASSLGSSGRPEQYF
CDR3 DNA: TGTGCCAGCAGCCTAGGGTCTAGCGGGAGGCCCGAGCAGTACTTC

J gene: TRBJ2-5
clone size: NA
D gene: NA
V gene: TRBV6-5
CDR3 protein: CASSPSGRETQYF
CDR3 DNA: TGTGCCAGCAGCCCCTCGGGTAGAGAGACCCAGTACTTC

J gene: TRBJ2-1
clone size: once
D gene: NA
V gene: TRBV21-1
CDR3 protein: CASSKVGAGGLAGLHEQFF
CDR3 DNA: TGTGCCAGCAGCAAAGTGGGCGCCGGGGGACTAGCGGGACTCCATGAGCAGTTCTTC

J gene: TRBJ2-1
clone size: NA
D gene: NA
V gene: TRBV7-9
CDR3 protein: CASSRRAGFNSYNEQFF
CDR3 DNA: TGTGCCAGCAGCCGACGGGCGGGATTCAACTCCTACAATGAGCAGTTCTTC

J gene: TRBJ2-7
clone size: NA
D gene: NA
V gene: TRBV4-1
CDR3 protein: CASSQTQARFGYEQYF
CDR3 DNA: TGCGCCAGCAGCCAAACTCAGGCTCGTTTTGGGTACGAGCAGTACTTC

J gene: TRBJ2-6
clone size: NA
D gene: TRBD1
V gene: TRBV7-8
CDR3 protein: CASSRGGVGGANVLTF
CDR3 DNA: TGTGCCAGCAGCAGAGGGGGCGTAGGTGGGGCCAACGTCCTGACTTTC

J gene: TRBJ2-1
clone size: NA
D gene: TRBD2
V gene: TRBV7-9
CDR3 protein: CASSLSAGGPANEQFF
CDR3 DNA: TGTGCCAGCAGCTTATCGGCGGGAGGGCCGGCCAATGAGCAGTTCTTC

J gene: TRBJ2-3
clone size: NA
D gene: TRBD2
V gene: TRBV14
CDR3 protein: CASSQRRLAGVVDTQYF
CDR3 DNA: TGTGCCAGCAGCCAAAGGAGACTAGCGGGAGTCGTAGATACGCAGTATTTT

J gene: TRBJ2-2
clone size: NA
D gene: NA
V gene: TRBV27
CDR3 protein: CASSPFFAGELFF
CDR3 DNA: TGTGCCAGCAGTCCCTTTTTTGCCGGGGAGCTGTTTTTT

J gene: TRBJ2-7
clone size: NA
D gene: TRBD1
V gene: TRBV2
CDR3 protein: CASSEDRGGEQYF
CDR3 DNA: TGTGCCAGCAGTGAGGACAGGGGCGGCGAGCAGTACTTC

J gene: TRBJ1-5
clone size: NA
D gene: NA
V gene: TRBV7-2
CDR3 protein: CASSSRSGGSSNQPQHF
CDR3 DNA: TGTGCCAGCAGCTCGAGGAGCGGGGGATCTAGCAATCAGCCCCAGCATTTT

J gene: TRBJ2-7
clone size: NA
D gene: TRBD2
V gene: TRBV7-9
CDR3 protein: CASSFPPSGREGLYEQYF
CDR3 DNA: TGTGCCAGCAGCTTTCCGCCTTCGGGGCGGGAGGGCCTCTACGAGCAGTACTTC

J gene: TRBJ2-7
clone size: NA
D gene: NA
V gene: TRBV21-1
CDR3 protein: CASSKAETGIYEQYF
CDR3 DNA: TGTGCCAGCAGCAAAGCCGAGACAGGGATATACGAGCAGTACTTC

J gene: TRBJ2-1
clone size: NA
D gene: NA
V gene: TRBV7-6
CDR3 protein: CASSRSGSSYNEQFF
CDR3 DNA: TGTGCCAGCAGCCGTAGCGGCAGCTCCTACAATGAGCAGTTCTTC

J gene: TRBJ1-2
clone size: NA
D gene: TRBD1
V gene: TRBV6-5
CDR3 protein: CASSKGQGTGYTF
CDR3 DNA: TGTGCCAGCAGCAAGGGACAGGGGACCGGCTACACCTTC

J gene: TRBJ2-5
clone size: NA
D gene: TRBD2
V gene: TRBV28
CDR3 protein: CASSLWTLAGGTQYF
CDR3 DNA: TGTGCCAGCAGTTTGTGGACTTTAGCGGGAGGTACCCAGTACTTC

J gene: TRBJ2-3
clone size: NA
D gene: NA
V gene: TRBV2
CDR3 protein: CASSVGQPGADTQYF
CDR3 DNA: TGTGCCAGCAGCGTAGGACAGCCCGGCGCAGATACGCAGTATTTT

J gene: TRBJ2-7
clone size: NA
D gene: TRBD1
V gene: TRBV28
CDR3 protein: CASSQRTGSFYEQYF
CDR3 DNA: TGTGCCAGCAGCCAAAGGACAGGTTCCTTTTACGAGCAGTACTTC

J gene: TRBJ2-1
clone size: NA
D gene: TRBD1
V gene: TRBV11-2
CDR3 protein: CASSFTGQDLSSEQFF
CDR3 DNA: TGTGCCAGCAGCTTTACGGGACAGGATCTTTCGAGTGAGCAGTTCTTC

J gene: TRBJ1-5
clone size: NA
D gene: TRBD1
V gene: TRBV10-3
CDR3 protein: CAISQGDQPQHF
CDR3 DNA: TGTGCCATCTCCCAGGGGGATCAGCCCCAGCATTTT

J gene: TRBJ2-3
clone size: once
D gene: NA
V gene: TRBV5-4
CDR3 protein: CASSLEVSRTDTQYF
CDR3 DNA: TGTGCCAGCAGCTTAGAGGTCTCCCGAACAGATACGCAGTATTTT

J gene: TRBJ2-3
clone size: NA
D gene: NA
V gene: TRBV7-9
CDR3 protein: CASSLDGRGTDTQYF
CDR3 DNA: TGTGCCAGCAGCTTAGACGGGAGAGGCACAGATACGCAGTATTTT

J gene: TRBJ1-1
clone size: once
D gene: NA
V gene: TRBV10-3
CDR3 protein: CAIGDLLNTEAFF
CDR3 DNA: TGTGCCATCGGGGACTTACTGAACACTGAAGCTTTCTTT

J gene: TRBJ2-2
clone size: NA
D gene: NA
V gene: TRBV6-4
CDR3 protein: CASSSTPNTGELFF
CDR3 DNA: TGTGCCAGCAGTTCCACTCCTAACACCGGGGAGCTGTTTTTT

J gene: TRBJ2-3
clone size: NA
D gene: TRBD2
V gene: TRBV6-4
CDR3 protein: CASSDSRLAGTDTQYF
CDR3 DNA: TGTGCCAGCAGTGACTCTCGGCTAGCGGGCACAGATACGCAGTATTTT

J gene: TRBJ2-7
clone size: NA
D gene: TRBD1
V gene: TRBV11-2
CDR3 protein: CASSPPGDRGLYEQYF
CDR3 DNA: TGTGCCAGCAGTCCACCCGGGGACAGGGGGCTATACGAGCAGTACTTC

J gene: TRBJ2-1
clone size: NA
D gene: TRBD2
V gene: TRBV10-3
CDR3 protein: CAISESGLAGAQGEQFF
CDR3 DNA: TGTGCCATCAGTGAGTCGGGACTAGCGGGAGCCCAAGGTGAGCAGTTCTTC

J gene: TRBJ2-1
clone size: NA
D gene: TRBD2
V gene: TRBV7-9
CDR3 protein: CASRSGLAGNNEQFF
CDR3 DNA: TGTGCCAGCAGAAGTGGACTAGCGGGAAACAATGAGCAGTTCTTC

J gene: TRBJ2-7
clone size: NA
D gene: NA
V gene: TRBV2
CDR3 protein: CASSDLASSYEQYF
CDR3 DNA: TGTGCCAGCAGTGATCTAGCTAGTTCCTACGAGCAGTACTTC

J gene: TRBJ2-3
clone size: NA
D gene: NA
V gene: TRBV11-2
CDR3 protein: CASSLVLDTQYF
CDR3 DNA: TGTGCCAGCAGCTTAGTTCTAGATACGCAGTATTTT

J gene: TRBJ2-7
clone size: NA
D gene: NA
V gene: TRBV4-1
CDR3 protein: CASSQEPDSYEQYF
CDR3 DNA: TGCGCCAGCAGCCAAGAGCCGGACAGCTACGAGCAGTACTTC

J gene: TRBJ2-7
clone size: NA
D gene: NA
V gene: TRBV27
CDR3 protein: CASSRQGARLAGVYEQYF
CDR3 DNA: TGTGCCAGCAGCCGACAGGGGGCCCGGCTAGCGGGAGTCTACGAGCAGTACTTC

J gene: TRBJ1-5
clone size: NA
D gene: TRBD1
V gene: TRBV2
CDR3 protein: CASSGGQMGNQPQHF
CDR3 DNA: TGTGCCAGCAGTGGGGGACAGATGGGCAATCAGCCCCAGCATTTT

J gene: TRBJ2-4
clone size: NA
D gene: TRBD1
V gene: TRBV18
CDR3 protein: CASSPGTGRNIQYF
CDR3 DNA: TGTGCCAGCTCCCCCGGGACAGGGCGGAACATTCAGTACTTC

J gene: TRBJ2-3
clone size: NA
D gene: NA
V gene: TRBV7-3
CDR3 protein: CASSSLGTDTQYF
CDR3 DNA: TGTGCCAGCAGCTCCCTCGGCACAGATACGCAGTATTTT

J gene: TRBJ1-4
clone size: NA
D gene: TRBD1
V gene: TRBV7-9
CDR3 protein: CASSRRAGQGPEKLFF
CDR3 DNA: TGTGCCAGCAGCCGCCGGGCGGGACAGGGGCCTGAAAAACTGTTTTTT

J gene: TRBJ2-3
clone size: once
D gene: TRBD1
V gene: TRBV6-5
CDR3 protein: CASSVRQGNTDTQYF
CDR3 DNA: TGTGCCAGCAGTGTTCGACAGGGTAACACAGATACGCAGTATTTT

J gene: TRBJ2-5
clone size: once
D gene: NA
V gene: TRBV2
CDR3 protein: CASSEDAAEQETQYF
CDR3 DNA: TGTGCCAGCAGTGAAGATGCGGCGGAGCAAGAGACCCAGTACTTC

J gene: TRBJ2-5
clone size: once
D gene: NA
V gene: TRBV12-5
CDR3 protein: CASGSTRPETQYF
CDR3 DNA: TGTGCTAGTGGCTCGACTAGACCAGAGACCCAGTACTTC